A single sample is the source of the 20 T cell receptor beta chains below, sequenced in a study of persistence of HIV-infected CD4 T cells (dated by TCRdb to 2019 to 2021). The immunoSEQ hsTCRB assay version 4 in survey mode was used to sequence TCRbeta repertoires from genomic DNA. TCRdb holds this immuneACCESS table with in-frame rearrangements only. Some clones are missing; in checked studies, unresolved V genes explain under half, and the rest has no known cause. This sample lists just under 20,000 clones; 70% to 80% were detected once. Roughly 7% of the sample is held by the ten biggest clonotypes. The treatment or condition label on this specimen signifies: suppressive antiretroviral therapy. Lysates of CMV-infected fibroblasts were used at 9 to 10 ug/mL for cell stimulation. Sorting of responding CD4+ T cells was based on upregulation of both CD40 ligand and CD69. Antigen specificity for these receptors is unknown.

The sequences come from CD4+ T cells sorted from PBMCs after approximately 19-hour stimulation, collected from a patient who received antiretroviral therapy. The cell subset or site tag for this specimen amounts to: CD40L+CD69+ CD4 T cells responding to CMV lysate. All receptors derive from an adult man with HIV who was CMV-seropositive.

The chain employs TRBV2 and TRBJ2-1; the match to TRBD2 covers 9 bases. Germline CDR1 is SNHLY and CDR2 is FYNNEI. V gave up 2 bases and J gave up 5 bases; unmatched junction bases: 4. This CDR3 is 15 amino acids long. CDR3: CASSERLAGNNEQFF. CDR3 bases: TGTGCCAGCAGTGAAAGGCTAGCGGGGAACAATGAGCAGTTCTTC.

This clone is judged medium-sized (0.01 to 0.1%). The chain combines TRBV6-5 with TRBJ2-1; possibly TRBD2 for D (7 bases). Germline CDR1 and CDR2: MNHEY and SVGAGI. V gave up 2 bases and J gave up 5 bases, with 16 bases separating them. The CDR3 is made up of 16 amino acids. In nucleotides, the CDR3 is TGTGCCAGCAGTTACGGAGGGGGGGCGCGGAACAATGAGCAGTTCTTC. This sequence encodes CASSYGGGARNNEQFF.

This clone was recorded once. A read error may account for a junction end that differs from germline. CDR3 coding DNA: TGTGCCAACAGCTATAGGACAGGGGACACCGGGGAGCTGTTTTTT. This encodes CANSYRTGDTGELFF. This chain joins TRBV4-2 and TRBJ2-2, with 9 bases lining up with TRBD1. The CDR3 covers 15 residues. Per the germline V gene, CDR1 is LGHNA and CDR2 is YNFKEQ.

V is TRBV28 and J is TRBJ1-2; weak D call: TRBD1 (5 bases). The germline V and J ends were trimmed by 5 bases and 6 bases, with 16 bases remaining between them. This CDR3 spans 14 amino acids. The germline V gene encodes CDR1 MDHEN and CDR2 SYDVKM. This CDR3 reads CASSPFGARDGYTF. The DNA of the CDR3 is TGTGCCAGCAGTCCCTTTGGGGCGCGGGATGGCTACACCTTC.

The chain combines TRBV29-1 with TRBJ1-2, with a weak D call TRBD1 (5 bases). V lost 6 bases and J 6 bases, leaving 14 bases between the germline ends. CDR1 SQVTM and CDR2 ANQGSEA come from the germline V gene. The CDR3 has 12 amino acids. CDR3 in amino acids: CSVARSGDGYTF. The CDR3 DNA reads TGCAGCGTCGCCCGATCGGGGGATGGCTACACCTTC.

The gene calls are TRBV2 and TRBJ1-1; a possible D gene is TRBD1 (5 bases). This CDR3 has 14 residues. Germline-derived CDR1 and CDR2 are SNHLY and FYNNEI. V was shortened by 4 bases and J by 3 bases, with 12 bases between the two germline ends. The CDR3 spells CASSVISGDTEAFF. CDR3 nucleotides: TGTGCCAGCAGTGTGATTTCGGGGGACACTGAAGCTTTCTTT.

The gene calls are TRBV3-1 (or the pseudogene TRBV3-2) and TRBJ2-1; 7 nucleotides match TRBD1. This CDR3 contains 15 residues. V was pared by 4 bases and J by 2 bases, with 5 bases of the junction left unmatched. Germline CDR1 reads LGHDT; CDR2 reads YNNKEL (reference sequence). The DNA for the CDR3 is TGTGCCAGCAGCCCCCAGGGGGTCACCTACAATGAGCAGTTCTTC. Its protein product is CASSPQGVTYNEQFF.

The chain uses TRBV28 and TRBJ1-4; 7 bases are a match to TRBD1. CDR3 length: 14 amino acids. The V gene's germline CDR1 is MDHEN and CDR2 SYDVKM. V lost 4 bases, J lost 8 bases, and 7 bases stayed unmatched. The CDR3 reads CASSSGGREEKLFF. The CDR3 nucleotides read TGTGCCAGCAGTTCAGGGGGTCGGGAGGAAAAACTGTTTTTT.

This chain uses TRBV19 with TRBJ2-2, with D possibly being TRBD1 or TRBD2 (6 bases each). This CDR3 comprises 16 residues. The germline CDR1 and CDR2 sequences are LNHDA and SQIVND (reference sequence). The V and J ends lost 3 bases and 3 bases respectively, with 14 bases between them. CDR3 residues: CASSMRGAPDTGELFF. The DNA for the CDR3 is TGTGCCAGTAGTATGAGGGGGGCGCCGGACACCGGGGAGCTGTTTTTT.

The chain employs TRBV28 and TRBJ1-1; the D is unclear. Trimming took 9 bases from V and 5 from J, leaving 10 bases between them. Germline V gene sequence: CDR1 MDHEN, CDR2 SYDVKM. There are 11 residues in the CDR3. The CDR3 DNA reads TGTGCCAGTACCCCGGGGACTGAAGCTTTCTTT. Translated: CASTPGTEAFF.

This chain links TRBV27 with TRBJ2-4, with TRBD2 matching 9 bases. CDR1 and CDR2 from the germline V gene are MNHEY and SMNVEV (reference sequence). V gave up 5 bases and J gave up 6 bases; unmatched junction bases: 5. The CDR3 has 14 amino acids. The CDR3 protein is CASSPSGVVNIQYF. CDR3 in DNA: TGTGCCAGCAGTCCTAGCGGGGTGGTAAACATTCAGTACTTC.

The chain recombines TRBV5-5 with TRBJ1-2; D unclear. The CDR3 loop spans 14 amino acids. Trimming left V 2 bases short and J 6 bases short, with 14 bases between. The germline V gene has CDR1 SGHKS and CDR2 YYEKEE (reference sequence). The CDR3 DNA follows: TGTGCCAGCAGCTTCAAAAGGGCGGTCGATGGCTACACCTTC. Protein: CASSFKRAVDGYTF.

CDR3 loop: CAIRGQVNTGELFF. CDR3 in DNA: TGTGCCATACGGGGACAGGTGAACACCGGGGAGCTGTTTTTT. The V gene is TRBV28, the J gene TRBJ2-2; 8 bases agree with TRBD1. This CDR3 has 14 residues. The V gene end was trimmed by 10 bases and the J gene end by 1 base; junction bases not matched to a gene: 5. CDR1 is MDHEN, CDR2 SYDVKM, per germline.

The CDR3 DNA reads TGTGCCAGCAGTGTGACCACTGAAGCTTTCTTT. This codes for CASSVTTEAFF. The rearrangement links TRBV2 to TRBJ1-1; D is unresolved. The CDR3 contains 11 residues. The V gene lost 4 bases and the J gene lost 4 bases, with 4 bases spanning the gap. CDR1 and CDR2 (germline): SNHLY, FYNNEI.

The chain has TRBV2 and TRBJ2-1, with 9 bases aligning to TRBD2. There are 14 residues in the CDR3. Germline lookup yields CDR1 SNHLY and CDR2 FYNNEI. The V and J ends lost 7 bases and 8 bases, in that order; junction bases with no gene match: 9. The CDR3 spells CASTAAGGPHEQFF. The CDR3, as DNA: TGTGCCAGCACGGCGGCGGGGGGGCCTCATGAGCAGTTCTTC.

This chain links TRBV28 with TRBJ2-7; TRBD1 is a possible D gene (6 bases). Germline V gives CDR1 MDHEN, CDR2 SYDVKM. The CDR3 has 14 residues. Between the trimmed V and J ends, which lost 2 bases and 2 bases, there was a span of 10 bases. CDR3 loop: CASSLGQPTYEQYF. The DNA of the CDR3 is TGTGCCAGCAGTTTAGGACAGCCTACCTACGAGCAGTACTTC. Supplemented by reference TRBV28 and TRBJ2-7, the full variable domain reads DVKVTQSSRYLVKRTGEKVFLECVQDMDHENMFWYRQDPGLGLRLIYFSYDVKMKEKGDIPEGYSVSREKKERFSLILESASTNQTSMYLCASSLGQPTYEQYFGPGTRLTVT.

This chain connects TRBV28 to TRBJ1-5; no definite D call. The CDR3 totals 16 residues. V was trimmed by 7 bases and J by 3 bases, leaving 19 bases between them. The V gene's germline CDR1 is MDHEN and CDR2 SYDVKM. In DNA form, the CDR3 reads TGTGCCAGCACAAAGACCACCCGGGTCACCAATCAGCCCCAGCATTTT. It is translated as CASTKTTRVTNQPQHF.

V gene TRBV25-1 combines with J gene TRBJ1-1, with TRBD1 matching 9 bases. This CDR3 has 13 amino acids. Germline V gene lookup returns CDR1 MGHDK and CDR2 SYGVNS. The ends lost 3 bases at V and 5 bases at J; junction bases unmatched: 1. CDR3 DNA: TGTGCCAGCAGTGAGGACAGGGGAACTGAAGCTTTCTTT. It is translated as CASSEDRGTEAFF.

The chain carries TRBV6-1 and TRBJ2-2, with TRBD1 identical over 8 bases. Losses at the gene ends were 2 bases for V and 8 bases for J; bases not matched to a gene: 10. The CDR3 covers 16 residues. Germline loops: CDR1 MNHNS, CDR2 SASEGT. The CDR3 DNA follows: TGTGCCAGCAGTGAATTTGGGACAGGCCCTACTGGGGAGCTGTTTTTT. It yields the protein CASSEFGTGPTGELFF.

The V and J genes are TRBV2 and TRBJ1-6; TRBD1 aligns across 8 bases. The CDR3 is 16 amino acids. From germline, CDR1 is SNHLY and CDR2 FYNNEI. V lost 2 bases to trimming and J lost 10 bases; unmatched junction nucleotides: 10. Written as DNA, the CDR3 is TGTGCCAGCAGTGAAAACGCAGGGGGCGCAGGATCACCCCTCCACTTT. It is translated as CASSENAGGAGSPLHF.